This TCR beta chain was identified in a study of identical twins. Each CDR3 protein is one row after TCRdb ran MiXCR on the 5' RACE reads. The profile shows about 570,000 distinct CDR3 sequences, around 9.6% of them singletons. This clonotype has only a few counts. The antigen remains undetermined. Broader study findings: Twins shared beta out-of-frame sequences in excess, but this excess was weaker.

The germline gives CDR1 ENHRY, CDR2 SYGVKD. Trimming cost V 6 bases and J 5 bases; bases outside gene matches: 7. CDR3 size: 14 residues. Another study also made use of these data, one on yellow fever vaccine responses in identical twins.

The chain employs TRBV10-3 and TRBJ2-1; 7 bases agree with TRBD1. The sample comprised PBMCs. The TCR was taken from a woman aged 18 to 35 in good health. CDR3 sequence (DNA): TGTGCCATCAGCCCTGGGACAGTCGACAATGAGCAGTTCTTC. Translating it yields CAISPGTVDNEQFF.